These 19 T cell receptor beta chains were all obtained from the same sample, sequenced in a study of human T cells and chemical hapten exposure. TCRdb reanalysed the RACE reads using MiXCR and keeps one entry per CDR3 protein. The sample includes 57,000 or so distinct CDR3 sequences, around 11% of them seen just once. Time point specified: pre-sensitization, week 0. Regarding treatment: therapeutic diphenylcyclopropenone sensitization with weekly scalp DPC. The sample in question was whole blood, obtained in connection with sensitization to the hapten diphenylcyclopropenone (DPC). The receptors come from a middle-aged woman with alopecia areata. Some clones in this sample may be carry-over from other donors' samples.

This clonotype was detected many times. The V and J genes are TRBV11-2 and TRBJ2-1; D is possibly TRBD2 (6 bases). There are 17 residues in the CDR3. The germline V gene encodes CDR1 SGHAT and CDR2 FQNNGV. The ends were cut back, 5 bases at V and 1 base at J, with 18 bases in the middle. The CDR3 is CASSPRRGGSSYNEQFF. The CDR3 DNA reads TGTGCCAGCAGCCCCCGGAGGGGCGGGTCGTCCTACAATGAGCAGTTCTTC.

This clonotype appeared a few times. This rearrangement joins TRBV9 to TRBJ2-3, with D uncertain. The V end lost 0 bases, the J end lost 0 bases, and 5 bases lay between the germline ends. CDR3 length: 14 amino acids. The germline V gene has CDR1 SGDLS and CDR2 YYNGEE. The CDR3, as DNA: TGTGCCAGCAGCGTAGCTGGTAGCACAGATACGCAGTATTTT. It is translated as CASSVAGSTDTQYF.

This clonotype appeared many times. The rearrangement joins TRBV11-1 to TRBJ1-1, with 9 bases identical to TRBD1. The germline gives CDR1 SGHAT, CDR2 FQDESV (reference sequence). The CDR3 is made up of 15 amino acids. V lost 1 base, J lost 3 bases, and 3 bases stayed unmatched. This CDR3 reads CASSLEGTGYTEAFF. DNA for the CDR3: TGTGCCAGCAGCTTAGAGGGGACAGGGTACACTGAAGCTTTCTTT. The full variable domain, in which reference TRBV11-1 and TRBJ1-1 provide the parts outside the CDR3, is EAEVAQSPRYKITEKSQAVAFWCDPISGHATLYWYRQILGQGPELLVQFQDESVVDDSQLPKDRFSAERLKGVDSTLKIQPAELGDSAMYLCASSLEGTGYTEAFFGQGTRLTVV.

This clonotype was seen ten or more times. The J gene is TRBJ2-2, the V gene TRBV30, with 8 bases that match TRBD2. The germline V gene has CDR1 GTSNPN and CDR2 SVGIG (reference sequence). The CDR3 runs 15 residues. V dropped 0 bases and J dropped 5; count of bases not matched to a gene: 5. The CDR3 DNA follows: TGTGCCTGGAGTGTAGAAGGACTAGCAACCGGGGAGCTGTTTTTT. This codes for CAWSVEGLATGELFF.

This clonotype was detected only a few times. The V and J genes are TRBV11-2 and TRBJ2-5, with D unclear. The CDR3 loop spans 11 amino acids. Germline V CDR1 and CDR2: SGHAT, FQNNGV. The V end lost 3 bases, the J end lost 5 bases, and 4 bases lay between the germline ends. The CDR3 sequence: CASSFLETQYF. DNA for the CDR3: TGTGCCAGCAGCTTCTTGGAGACCCAGTACTTC.

This clonotype came up many times. The genes are TRBV19 and TRBJ2-2, with D perhaps TRBD2 (5 bases). The CDR3 runs 12 residues. Germline assignment: CDR1 LNHDA and CDR2 SQIVND (reference sequence). The germline V and J ends were trimmed by 9 bases and 4 bases, with 9 bases remaining between them. CDR3 protein: CASEGSTGELFF. For the CDR3, the DNA is TGTGCCAGCGAGGGATCCACCGGGGAGCTGTTTTTT.

This clonotype has more than one count but fewer than ten. The chain joins TRBV9 to TRBJ2-1; perhaps TRBD1 as D (6 bases). Trimming removed 3 bases from V and 8 bases from J, with 12 bases in between. The germline CDR1 and CDR2 sequences are SGDLS and YYNGEE. The CDR3 is 13 residues long. CDR3: CASSGTDTYEQFF. In DNA, the CDR3 is TGTGCCAGCAGCGGGACAGACACCTATGAGCAGTTCTTC.

This clonotype was counted only a few times. CDR3 loop: CASSSSGILYYEQYF. In nucleotides, the CDR3 is TGTGCCAGCAGTTCATCCGGGATACTATACTACGAGCAGTACTTC. This chain uses TRBV27 with TRBJ2-7; the D gene is possibly TRBD2 (5 bases). Germline V gene data show CDR1 as MNHEY and CDR2 as SMNVEV (reference sequence). This CDR3 is 15 amino acids long. The V gene lost 4 bases and the J gene lost 3 bases, with 16 bases spanning the gap.

Ten or more counts support this clonotype. The chain has TRBV29-1 and TRBJ2-7, with 7 bases matching TRBD1. Germline CDR1 SQVTM, CDR2 ANQGSEA. V shed 6 bases, J shed 3 bases, and the junction held 8 bases outside the gene matches. The CDR3 spans 13 residues. CDR3 DNA sequence: TGCAGCGTCCTTTCCGGGACAGACTACGAGCAGTACTTC. It codes for CSVLSGTDYEQYF.

This clonotype was detected many times. The rearrangement links TRBV6-1 to TRBJ1-1; no clear D. The CDR3 runs 15 residues. The germline CDR1 and CDR2 sequences are MNHNS and SASEGT. V dropped 2 bases and J dropped 0 bases, with 10 bases sitting between them. CDR3 DNA sequence: TGTGCCAGCAGTGAATATAAGGGCATGAACACTGAAGCTTTCTTT. Residues: CASSEYKGMNTEAFF.

The table lists this clonotype with a few counts. The rearrangement uses TRBV20-1 and TRBJ1-1; D possibly corresponds to TRBD1 (6 bases). The CDR3 has 13 residues. V lost 1 base and J 5 bases, leaving 11 bases between the germline ends. Germline-derived CDR1 and CDR2 are DFQATT and SNEGSKA (reference sequence). The CDR3 coding sequence is TGCAGTGCTAGAGGTCCACAGGGAACTGAAGCTTTCTTT. Residues: CSARGPQGTEAFF.

This clonotype appeared many times. The chain is built from TRBV7-2 and TRBJ2-7; 11 bases fit TRBD2. Trimming at V came to 1 base and at J to 3 bases, leaving 2 bases not matched to a gene. Germline-derived CDR1 and CDR2 are SGHTA and FQGNSA. CDR3 length: 15 amino acids. The CDR3 loop reads CASSLVGTSGYEQYF. CDR3 in DNA: TGTGCCAGCAGCTTAGTGGGGACTAGCGGCTACGAGCAGTACTTC. The full variable domain, its missing parts supplied by reference TRBV7-2 and TRBJ2-7, is GAGVSQSPSNKVTEKGKDVELRCDPISGHTALYWYRQSLGQGLEFLIYFQGNSAPDKSGLPSDRFSAERTGGSVSTLTIQRTQQEDSAVYLCASSLVGTSGYEQYFGPGTRLTVT.

This clonotype was seen repeatedly, ten times or more. This chain joins TRBV20-1 and TRBJ1-2; D is perhaps TRBD1 (6 bases). The germline V and J ends were trimmed by 3 bases and 2 bases, with 13 bases remaining between them. Looked up from germline, CDR1 is DFQATT and CDR2 is SNEGSKA (reference sequence). The CDR3 is 14 amino acids. In DNA form, the CDR3 reads TGCAGTGCTAGGGCTTCAGGGGCGAACTATGGCTACACCTTC. Amino acid sequence: CSARASGANYGYTF.

The sample holds a few counts of this clonotype. The chain recombines TRBV4-3 with TRBJ2-5; 7 bases are a match to TRBD2. The CDR3 totals 14 residues. V shed 4 bases, J shed 1 base, and the junction held 3 bases outside the gene matches. CDR1 and CDR2 from the germline V gene are LGHNA and YSLEER. CDR3 DNA sequence: TGCGCCAGCAGCCGGGACTACATCCAAGAGACCCAGTACTTC. It is translated as CASSRDYIQETQYF.

Many counts were recorded for this clonotype. The V and J genes are TRBV19 and TRBJ2-1, with 12 bases fitting TRBD1. Germline V gives CDR1 LNHDA, CDR2 SQIVND (reference sequence). V was clipped by 8 bases and J by 7 bases; unmatched bases: 9. The CDR3 consists of 15 residues. The CDR3 nucleotides are TGTGCCAGTCTACGGGGGGACAGGGGGCCTAATGAGCAGTTCTTC. Protein sequence: CASLRGDRGPNEQFF.

This rearrangement joins TRBV29-1 to TRBJ1-2; 7 nucleotides align to TRBD1. CDR1 SQVTM and CDR2 ANQGSEA come from the germline V gene. CDR3 length: 13 residues. DNA for the CDR3: TGCACCCGGACAGGCCCATCTACCTTTGGCTACACCTTC. Its translation is CTRTGPSTFGYTF.

The rearrangement uses TRBV7-3 and TRBJ2-2; weak D call: TRBD2 (6 bases). V was shortened by 2 bases and J by 3 bases, with 13 bases between the two germline ends. Germline assignment: CDR1 SGHTA and CDR2 FQGTGA. The CDR3 contains 16 residues. The CDR3 loop is CASSLLPRGDTGELFF. For the CDR3, the DNA is TGTGCCAGCAGCTTACTCCCGCGGGGTGACACCGGGGAGCTGTTTTTT.

This chain links TRBV29-1 with TRBJ1-1, with 10 positions matching TRBD1. The V segment lost 8 bases and the J segment 2 bases; nucleotides outside the gene matches: 5. The germline V gene has CDR1 SQVTM and CDR2 ANQGSEA. The CDR3 runs to 13 residues. Written as DNA, the CDR3 is TGCAGCTTCGGACAGGGGGGTAACACTGAAGCTTTCTTT. The encoded protein is CSFGQGGNTEAFF.

The V and J genes are TRBV12-3 or TRBV12-4 and TRBJ2-1, with D tentatively TRBD1 or TRBD2 (5 bases each). The V end lost 3 bases, the J end lost 7 bases, and 16 bases lay between the germline ends. CDR3 length: 15 residues. The CDR3 is CASSFWQGTGNEQFF. In DNA form, the CDR3 reads TGTGCCAGCAGTTTCTGGCAGGGTACGGGGAATGAGCAGTTCTTC.